This is a list of T cell receptor beta chains from one sample in a study of cytomegalovirus exposure and HLA in healthy donors. Sequencing used immunoSEQ multiplex PCR; TCRdb keeps in-frame clones, though not all of them. The sample yields fewer than 150,000 clones, around 85% seen once. Sample: PBMCs. Receptor source: a woman aged 25 to 39 in good health and CMV-seropositive. The CDR3 runs from the conserved cysteine through the conserved F or W. A D gene is named only where the DNA matches it firmly. Clone size, where shown, is once, few, many, or a class for clones that have expanded.

-	TRBJ2-1	TRBV7-7	-	CASSFEVAAYNEQFF	TGTGCTAGCAGCTTTGAGGTAGCGGCATACAATGAGCAGTTCTTC
TRBD1	TRBJ2-1	TRBV7-3	-	CASSSGTAFYNEQFF	TGTGCCAGCAGCTCTGGGACAGCCTTTTACAATGAGCAGTTCTTC
-	TRBJ2-7	TRBV10-2	-	CAGSIRDTTYEQYF	TGCGCCGGCAGTATTCGGGACACTACCTACGAGCAGTACTTC
-	TRBJ2-5	TRBV21-1	-	CASSKEGKPPGTQYF	TGTGCCAGCAGCAAAGAGGGGAAACCCCCCGGGACCCAGTACTTC
TRBD1	TRBJ1-2	TRBV6-5	few	CASSPPGQGNYGYTF	TGTGCCAGCAGTCCGCCCGGACAGGGAAACTATGGCTACACCTTC
TRBD1	TRBJ1-1	TRBV2	-	CAGNTGGNTEAFF	TGTGCCGGAAATACAGGGGGGAACACTGAAGCTTTCTTT
-	TRBJ1-4	TRBV7-9	-	CASSPGGRGAFF	TGTGCCAGCAGCCCCGGGGGTCGGGGGGCGTTTTTT
-	TRBJ2-1	TRBV7-2	many	CASTLPNGGEQFF	TGTGCCAGCACCCTCCCGAACGGCGGTGAGCAGTTCTTC
TRBD2	TRBJ2-7	TRBV6-5	once	CASSPGTSGSYEQYF	TGTGCCAGCAGTCCGGGGACTAGCGGGAGTTACGAGCAGTACTTC
-	TRBJ1-3	TRBV18	-	CASSPREGIGNTIYF	TGTGCCAGCTCACCCCGGGAAGGTATCGGAAACACCATATATTTT
-	TRBJ1-5	TRBV2	-	CASSQTAIFSNQPQHF	TGTGCCAGCAGTCAGACAGCTATCTTTAGCAATCAGCCCCAGCATTTT
TRBD1	TRBJ1-1	TRBV27	-	CASRLSGTGVNTEAFF	TGTGCCAGCAGGCTATCCGGGACAGGGGTGAACACTGAAGCTTTCTTT
TRBD1	TRBJ2-1	TRBV28	-	CASSPRRDRALAHEQFF	TGTGCCAGCAGCCCCCGGCGGGACAGGGCTCTTGCCCATGAGCAGTTCTTC
-	TRBJ2-5	TRBV10-3	-	CAISESQETQYF	TGTGCCATCAGTGAATCACAGGAGACCCAGTACTTC
-	TRBJ2-1	TRBV15	-	CATSSLRDTYNEQFF	TGTGCCACCAGCAGCCTCCGGGACACCTACAATGAGCAGTTCTTC
TRBD2	TRBJ2-1	TRBV6-5	once	CASSLSGGRDEQFF	TGTGCCAGCAGTCTAAGCGGGGGCAGGGATGAGCAGTTCTTC
TRBD1	TRBJ1-6	TRBV27	-	CASSPFSGQGRNSPLHF	TGTGCCAGCAGCCCATTCTCGGGACAGGGGAGGAATTCACCCCTCCACTTT
-	TRBJ1-2	TRBV25-1	once	CASSEYNKNYGYTF	TGTGCCAGCAGTGAATATAACAAGAACTATGGCTACACCTTC
-	TRBJ2-7	TRBV11-2	-	CASSSLTGRSSYEQYF	TGTGCCAGCAGCTCCTTGACAGGCCGAAGCTCCTACGAGCAGTACTTC
-	TRBJ1-5	TRBV28	once	CASSPPGLYQPQHF	TGTGCCAGCAGTCCCCCAGGGTTGTATCAGCCCCAGCATTTT
TRBD2	TRBJ2-3	TRBV30	-	CAWSVGASGSTDTQYF	TGTGCCTGGAGTGTGGGAGCTAGCGGAAGCACAGATACGCAGTATTTT
TRBD1	TRBJ1-5	TRBV5-6	once	CASSARRTGDQPQHF	TGTGCCAGCAGCGCAAGACGGACAGGGGATCAGCCCCAGCATTTT
-	TRBJ2-3	TRBV5-1	-	CASGSGSSTDTQYF	TGCGCCAGCGGCAGCGGGTCTAGCACAGATACGCAGTATTTT
-	TRBJ2-1	TRBV5-5	-	CASSLGLAVYNEQFF	TGTGCCAGCAGCTTGGGTTTAGCGGTCTACAATGAGCAGTTCTTC
-	TRBJ1-1	TRBV28	-	CASSLPSYAGTEAFF	TGTGCCAGCAGCCTTCCTTCTTACGCCGGCACTGAAGCTTTCTTT
-	TRBJ1-3	TRBV5-6	-	CASSLLSTDSGNTIYF	TGTGCCAGCAGCTTACTCTCAACAGACTCTGGAAACACCATATATTTT
TRBD1	TRBJ1-4	TRBV5-1	-	CASSLTDRWNEKLFF	TGCGCCAGCAGCTTGACGGACAGGTGGAATGAAAAACTGTTTTTT
TRBD2	TRBJ2-7	TRBV28	-	CASSPPSGHFSYEQYF	TGTGCCAGCAGTCCCCCTAGCGGACACTTCTCCTACGAGCAGTACTTC
TRBD1	TRBJ2-7	TRBV5-4	-	CASSLDRGEYEQYF	TGTGCCAGCAGCTTGGACAGGGGTGAATACGAGCAGTACTTC
-	TRBJ1-3	TRBV20-1	once	CSAAGVNTIYF	TGCAGTGCCGCCGGGGTCAACACCATATATTTT
-	TRBJ1-2	TRBV28	-	CASSLHTGNYGYTF	TGTGCCAGCAGTTTACACACAGGCAACTATGGCTACACCTTC
TRBD2	TRBJ2-1	TRBV5-1	-	CASSPEGTSGVPEQFF	TGCGCCAGCAGCCCGGAAGGGACTAGCGGGGTCCCAGAGCAGTTCTTC
TRBD1	TRBJ1-5	TRBV2	-	CASSEQGAFQPQHF	TGTGCCAGCAGTGAACAGGGGGCGTTTCAGCCCCAGCATTTT
-	TRBJ1-2	TRBV6-4	-	CARSGEKAGYTF	TGTGCCCGGTCCGGTGAGAAAGCGGGCTACACCTTC
-	TRBJ2-4	TRBV7-9	-	CASSFERAPRNIQYF	TGTGCCAGCAGCTTCGAGAGGGCCCCGAGAAACATTCAGTACTTC
TRBD1	TRBJ1-1	TRBV11-1	-	CASSLGQGLTEAFF	TGTGCCAGCAGCCTGGGACAGGGACTAACTGAAGCTTTCTTT
TRBD1	TRBJ1-4	TRBV9	-	CASSTGGGTNEKLFF	TGTGCCAGCAGCACAGGGGGGGGAACTAATGAAAAACTGTTTTTT
TRBD2	TRBJ2-7	TRBV30	-	CAWSVQEGSGKYF	TGTGCCTGGAGTGTACAGGAGGGTAGCGGGAAGTACTTC
-	TRBJ1-1	TRBV6-5	-	CASSYLRGGGAEAFF	TGTGCCAGCAGTTACCTGAGAGGGGGAGGGGCTGAAGCTTTCTTT
TRBD1	TRBJ2-1	TRBV5-1	-	CASSSSGTGSYNEQFF	TGCGCCAGCAGCTCCTCCGGGACAGGGAGCTACAATGAGCAGTTCTTC
TRBD1	TRBJ2-6	TRBV30	-	CAWGTERNLGPSGANVLTF	TGTGCCTGGGGGACAGAACGAAATCTCGGCCCGTCTGGGGCCAACGTCCTGACTTTC
-	TRBJ2-6	TRBV14	-	CASSQEADLPGANVLTF	TGTGCCAGCAGCCAAGAGGCGGACTTACCTGGGGCCAACGTCCTGACTTTC
-	TRBJ2-1	TRBV6-1	-	CASSRDSAYNEQFF	TGTGCCAGCAGCCGGGACTCGGCCTACAATGAGCAGTTCTTC
TRBD1	TRBJ2-3	TRBV7-9	-	CASSLAPTGGRSGTQYF	TGTGCCAGCAGCTTAGCGCCGACAGGGGGGAGGTCAGGTACGCAGTATTTT
-	TRBJ1-2	TRBV30	-	CAWSAPTGLFGPNYGYTF	TGTGCCTGGAGTGCCCCCACGGGACTCTTCGGCCCTAACTATGGCTACACCTTC
TRBD2	TRBJ2-4	TRBV9	-	CASSPMGLAGNIQYF	TGTGCCAGCAGCCCGATGGGACTAGCGGGGAACATTCAGTACTTC
TRBD1	TRBJ2-5	TRBV14	-	CASSQRTGEQETQYF	TGTGCCAGCAGCCAAAGGACAGGGGAACAAGAGACCCAGTACTTC